Listed here are 21 T cell receptor beta chains from one sample, sequenced in a study of T-cell memory formation after mild COVID-19. TCRdb itself ran the 5' RACE reads through MiXCR, one entry per CDR3 protein. The sample shows about 290,000 distinct CDR3 sequences, roughly 15% of them seen only once. Material: PBMCs or a T cell subset sorted from them (not recorded which). The receptor set was obtained from a man aged 18 to 29 who had mild COVID-19 (a few samples of this study predate the infection). Cell type and time point are not known.

The chain recombines TRBV27 with TRBJ2-3, with 9 bases that match TRBD2. This CDR3 region has 18 residues. The germline CDR1 and CDR2 sequences are MNHEY and SMNVEV (reference sequence). Trimming cost V 3 bases and J 0 bases; bases outside gene matches: 10. The CDR3 DNA is TGTGCCAGCAGTTTTGATAATAGCGGGGGTGCTAGCACAGATACGCAGTATTTT. This encodes CASSFDNSGGASTDTQYF.

This chain connects TRBV6-2 or TRBV6-3 to TRBJ1-1; D is undetermined. Germline values: CDR1 MNHEY, CDR2 SVGEGT. The ends were cut back, 7 bases at V and 0 bases at J, with 18 bases in the middle. The CDR3 runs 16 residues. The CDR3 spells CASNRHSRTMNTEAFF. The CDR3 DNA is TGTGCCAGCAACCGACATTCCAGAACTATGAACACTGAAGCTTTCTTT.

The chain is built from TRBV6-5 and TRBJ1-2; D is perhaps TRBD1 (5 bases). This CDR3 region has 14 residues. Germline V gives CDR1 MNHEY, CDR2 SVGAGI. V was pared by 4 bases and J by 5 bases, with 14 bases between. CDR3 region: CASSSGTVGYGYTF. DNA for the CDR3: TGTGCCAGCAGTTCCGGGACGGTGGGGTATGGCTACACCTTC.

This clonotype was counted at least ten times. The V gene is TRBV28, the J gene TRBJ2-3; D may be TRBD2 (5 bases). CDR1 is MDHEN, CDR2 SYDVKM, per germline. This CDR3 contains 13 residues. V was trimmed by 6 bases and J by 9 bases, leaving 16 bases between them. The CDR3 DNA is TGTGCCAGCAGCCCTACCCGACTACCCACGCAGTATTTT. Translated, it gives CASSPTRLPTQYF.

The chain joins TRBV5-1 to TRBJ1-1, with 7 nucleotides matching TRBD1. After removal of 0 bases from V and 1 base from J, the junction contained 3 bases not matched to a gene. Looked up from germline, CDR1 is SGHRS and CDR2 is YFSETQ. This CDR3 comprises 15 residues. The CDR3 DNA is TGCGCCAGCAGCTTGGAGGGGGCGGCGAACACTGAAGCTTTCTTT. Translated, it gives CASSLEGAANTEAFF.

This clonotype has ten or more counts. The chain uses TRBV5-1 and TRBJ1-1; possible D gene TRBD1, 6 bases. Trimming took 3 bases from V and 1 from J, leaving 13 bases between them. This CDR3 is built from 15 residues. Germline values: CDR1 SGHRS, CDR2 YFSETQ. This CDR3 is CASSSRQDRNTEAFF. The DNA of the CDR3 is TGCGCCAGCAGCTCCCGACAGGACCGGAACACTGAAGCTTTCTTT. The entire variable domain, with the rest obtained from reference TRBV5-1 and TRBJ1-1, is as follows: KAGVTQTPRYLIKTRGQQVTLSCSPISGHRSVSWYQQTPGQGLQFLFEYFSETQRNKGNFPGRFSGRQFSNSRSEMNVSTLELGDSALYLCASSSRQDRNTEAFFGQGTRLTVV.

J is TRBJ1-1 and V is TRBV7-2; 7 bases line up with TRBD1. The CDR3 is made up of 11 amino acids. The germline V gene encodes CDR1 SGHTA and CDR2 FQGNSA. With V trimmed by 5 bases and J by 10 bases, 4 bases remained unmatched. CDR3 protein: CASSLGQTAFF. CDR3 sequence (DNA): TGTGCCAGCAGCCTGGGACAGACAGCTTTCTTT.

This clonotype was observed at least ten times. The chain uses TRBV5-1 and TRBJ2-4; TRBD2 is a possible D gene (5 bases). In germline, CDR1 is SGHRS, CDR2 YFSETQ. Trimming pared 0 bases from V and 9 bases from J, leaving 16 bases between. The CDR3 loop spans 15 amino acids. DNA for the CDR3: TGCGCCAGCAGCTTGGCCGGGGTAGGATCGGGCATTCAGTACTTC. Residues: CASSLAGVGSGIQYF.

There are many counts of this clonotype. The rearrangement joins TRBV12-3 or TRBV12-4 to TRBJ1-5; D is ambiguous. Between the trimmed V and J ends, which lost 9 bases and 0 bases, there was a span of 9 bases. The CDR3 contains 13 residues. CDR3 nucleotides: TGTGCCAGTAGTGGGGATAGCAATCAGCCCCAGCATTTT. Protein sequence: CASSGDSNQPQHF.

This clonotype has a handful of counts. J is TRBJ2-7 and V is TRBV7-2; no clear D gene. Germline V gene lookup returns CDR1 SGHTA and CDR2 FQGNSA. The CDR3 extends over 13 amino acids. V was shortened by 6 bases and J by 6 bases, with 15 bases between the two germline ends. The CDR3 DNA reads as TGTGCCAGCAGTCCGCTACCACGGGCCGAGCAGTACGTC. This sequence encodes CASSPLPRAEQYV.

The chain couples TRBV15 to TRBJ1-1, with D perhaps TRBD1 (5 bases). The germline V and J ends were trimmed by 1 base and 4 bases, with 13 bases remaining between them. Germline V lookup: CDR1 LNHNV, CDR2 YYDKDF (reference sequence). This CDR3 contains 15 residues. This CDR3 reads CATSRGGAGSTEAFF. Written as DNA, the CDR3 is TGTGCCACCAGCAGAGGAGGGGCTGGGAGCACTGAAGCTTTCTTT.

This clonotype was found a few times. This sequence joins TRBV6-5 and TRBJ2-7; the D gene is possibly TRBD1 (5 bases). Germline CDR1 is MNHEY and CDR2 is SVGAGI. The CDR3 has 12 residues. V lost 7 bases to trimming and J lost 6 bases, with 13 bases between them. The DNA of the CDR3 is TGTGCCAGCAACCCAGGGTTGGGCGAGCAGTACTTC. Translated, it gives CASNPGLGEQYF.

This clonotype was recorded at least ten times. The chain has TRBV5-1 and TRBJ2-7; the D gene is possibly TRBD2 (5 bases). The CDR3 is 15 residues long. Germline V gene data show CDR1 as SGHRS and CDR2 as YFSETQ. V gave up 0 bases and J gave up 1 base, with 11 bases separating them. The CDR3, as DNA: TGCGCCAGCAGCTTGGGGATTTCGGGGTCCTACGAGCAGTACGTC. Encoded protein: CASSLGISGSYEQYV.

This clonotype has only a few counts. The rearrangement uses TRBV3-1 and TRBJ2-2, with D maybe TRBD2 (5 bases). V was cut by 4 bases and J by 0 bases, with 12 bases left in between. The CDR3 is made up of 16 amino acids. Germline V gene lookup returns CDR1 LGHDT and CDR2 YNNKEL (reference sequence). The CDR3 DNA is TGTGCCAGCAGCCCAGGACTTTTCGCGAACACCGGGGAGCTGTTTTTT. This translates into CASSPGLFANTGELFF.

The V call is TRBV5-1, the J call TRBJ2-1; TRBD2 might be the D (5 bases). Germline CDR1 and CDR2: SGHRS and YFSETQ. V gave up 1 base and J gave up 0 bases, with 8 bases separating them. The CDR3 runs 15 residues. The CDR3 region is CASSLLRDSYNEQFF. CDR3 coding DNA: TGCGCCAGCAGCTTGTTGAGGGACTCCTACAATGAGCAGTTCTTC.

The V and J genes are TRBV5-1 and TRBJ1-3; 7 bases agree with TRBD1. Losses at the gene ends were 2 bases for V and 4 bases for J; bases not matched to a gene: 9. CDR1 and CDR2 (germline): SGHRS, YFSETQ. CDR3 size: 16 residues. CDR3 coding DNA: TGCGCCAGCAGCTTCGATACGACAGGGATCGGAAACACCATATATTTT. Amino acid sequence: CASSFDTTGIGNTIYF.

This clonotype was recorded a few times. The chain is built from TRBV7-9 and TRBJ1-2; the D gene is possibly TRBD1 (6 bases). The V end lost 5 bases, the J end lost 8 bases, and 9 bases lay between the germline ends. Per the germline V gene, CDR1 is SEHNR and CDR2 is FQNEAQ (reference sequence). This CDR3 comprises 11 residues. The CDR3 nucleotides are TGTGCCAGCAGCCCAGGGGTCGGCTACACCTTC. Protein: CASSPGVGYTF.

This clonotype was found many times. The rearrangement joins TRBV9 to TRBJ2-2, with 8 positions matching TRBD1. CDR3 length: 16 amino acids. After removal of 4 bases from V and 1 base from J, the junction contained 6 bases not matched to a gene. CDR1 is SGDLS, CDR2 YYNGEE, per germline. The CDR3 is CASSTRDRLNTGELFF. In DNA, the CDR3 is TGTGCCAGCAGCACAAGGGACAGGCTGAACACCGGGGAGCTGTTTTTT.

The rearrangement links TRBV18 to TRBJ2-3; D may be TRBD2 (6 bases). The germline V gene has CDR1 KGHSH and CDR2 LQKENI. The CDR3 extends over 15 amino acids. Trimming stripped 5 bases from V and 0 bases from J, with 12 bases between. This CDR3 reads CASSTTGTSTDTQYF. Here the CDR3 DNA reads TGTGCCAGCTCAACGACCGGGACTAGCACAGATACGCAGTATTTT. Based on the CDR3 plus reference TRBV18 and TRBJ2-3, the full variable domain is NAGVMQNPRHLVRRRGQEARLRCSPMKGHSHVYWYRQLPEEGLKFMVYLQKENIIDESGMPKERFSAEFPKEGPSILRIQQVVRGDSAAYFCASSTTGTSTDTQYFGPGTRLTVL.

The genes are TRBV4-1 and TRBJ2-7; D not resolved. Germline V gene lookup returns CDR1 MGHRA and CDR2 YSYEKL. This CDR3 is 15 amino acids long. V lost 1 base, J lost 4 bases, and 14 bases lay in between. This chain's CDR3 is CASSQGVGSVYEQYV. In DNA, the CDR3 is TGCGCCAGCAGCCAAGGGGTTGGTTCGGTTTACGAGCAGTACGTC.

In its sample, this clonotype was seen many times. The J gene is TRBJ2-1, the V gene TRBV7-2, with a possible D match to TRBD2 (6 bases). V lost 5 bases and J lost 6, with 20 bases in between. Germline-derived CDR1 and CDR2 are SGHTA and FQGNSA. CDR3 length: 16 amino acids. CDR3 DNA: TGTGCCAGCAGCCAGCACGCCGGGAGAGAGGTCAATGAGCAGTTCTTC. It codes for CASSQHAGREVNEQFF.